This is a list of T cell receptor beta chains from one sample in a study of T cells after yellow fever vaccination. TCRdb passed the 5' RACE reads through MiXCR, listing each CDR3 protein once. The table includes about 630,000 distinct CDR3 sequences, around an eighth detected once. The source material was PBMCs, sampled on the day of the yellow fever booster vaccination. These receptors were taken from a man between 25 and 39 years old who received the YFV17D yellow fever vaccine. Both conserved end residues are part of each CDR3. A D gene is named only where the DNA matches it firmly. The size field is filled for only some rows; it gives once, few, many or a size class.

size	D	V	J	CDR3	DNA
few	-	TRBV7-9	TRBJ1-4	CASSLGQAPNEKLFF	TGTGCCAGCAGCTTAGGACAGGCCCCGAATGAAAAACTGTTTTTT
few	-	TRBV12-3/TRBV12-4	TRBJ1-5	CASTQRAPGPQHF	TGTGCCAGCACCCAAAGGGCACCGGGCCCCCAGCATTTT
-	-	TRBV12-3/TRBV12-4	TRBJ2-1	CASSYGNWGQFF	TGTGCCAGCAGCTACGGGAATTGGGGGCAGTTCTTC
-	TRBD2	TRBV12-3/TRBV12-4	TRBJ2-2	CASSWLGGDTGELFF	TGTGCCAGCAGTTGGTTGGGAGGGGACACCGGGGAGCTGTTTTTT
-	-	TRBV20-1	TRBJ2-3	CSALPPGRGTDTQYF	TGCAGTGCCCTCCCGCCCGGGAGAGGCACAGATACGCAGTATTTT
many	-	TRBV5-4	TRBJ2-1	CASSLEGEFYNEQFF	TGTGCCAGCAGCCTCGAGGGAGAATTTTACAATGAGCAGTTCTTC
few	TRBD2	TRBV7-9	TRBJ2-3	CASSAGLAGGIDTQYF	TGTGCCAGCAGCGCGGGACTAGCGGGAGGAATAGATACGCAGTATTTT
-	-	TRBV7-9	TRBJ2-4	CASSLGSPRQYF	TGTGCCAGCAGCTTAGGCTCCCCACGTCAGTACTTC
-	TRBD2	TRBV19	TRBJ2-7	CASSGLAEHYEQYF	TGTGCCAGTAGTGGACTAGCGGAGCACTACGAGCAGTACTTC
few	TRBD2	TRBV7-2	TRBJ2-7	CASSQLPLAGGNEQYF	TGTGCCAGCAGCCAACTGCCTTTAGCGGGAGGGAACGAGCAGTACTTC
many	TRBD2	TRBV11-2	TRBJ2-1	CASSLVLGAGATYNEQFF	TGTGCCAGCAGCTTAGTTTTAGGGGCGGGAGCCACCTACAATGAGCAGTTCTTC
-	-	TRBV6-2/TRBV6-3	TRBJ1-5	CASRKGDQPQHF	TGTGCCAGCAGGAAAGGGGACCAGCCCCAGCATTTT
-	-	TRBV12-3/TRBV12-4	TRBJ2-5	CASSWGVGQETQYF	TGTGCCAGCAGTTGGGGGGTAGGCCAAGAGACCCAGTACTTC
-	-	TRBV5-1	TRBJ2-7	CASSLLSSQGPYEQYF	TGCGCCAGCAGCTTATTATCTTCACAGGGACCCTACGAGCAGTACTTC
-	TRBD2	TRBV5-1	TRBJ2-1	CASSSRTSGTSSYNEQFF	TGCGCCAGCAGCTCCCGGACTAGCGGGACTAGCTCCTACAATGAGCAGTTCTTC
-	-	TRBV12-3/TRBV12-4	TRBJ2-7	CASSVDWQGNYEQYF	TGTGCCAGCAGTGTAGACTGGCAGGGTAATTACGAGCAGTACTTC
few	-	TRBV3-1	TRBJ1-2	CASSQVGTRGYTF	TGTGCCAGCAGCCAAGTGGGCACTAGAGGCTACACCTTC
few	TRBD2	TRBV19	TRBJ2-1	CASSKAASGKGAEQFF	TGTGCCAGTAGTAAGGCGGCTAGCGGGAAGGGGGCTGAGCAGTTCTTC
-	TRBD2	TRBV20-1	TRBJ2-7	CSALSGTTYEQYF	TGCAGTGCTCTCTCCGGGACTACTTACGAGCAGTACTTC
few	-	TRBV27	TRBJ2-5	CASSLRSGETQYF	TGTGCCAGCAGTTTGCGTTCTGGGGAGACCCAGTACTTC
few	-	TRBV6-5	TRBJ2-1	CASSYGRGRYNEQFF	TGTGCCAGCAGTTACGGAAGGGGACGCTACAATGAGCAGTTCTTC
-	-	TRBV18	TRBJ1-4	CASSRGDSTNEKLFF	TGTGCCAGCTCACGAGGGGATTCAACTAATGAAAAACTGTTTTTT
few	-	TRBV20-1	TRBJ2-5	CSAALQETQYF	TGCAGTGCCGCCCTCCAAGAGACCCAGTACTTC
-	-	TRBV5-6	TRBJ2-1	CASSPGSDEQFF	TGTGCCAGCAGCCCAGGGAGCGATGAGCAGTTCTTC
few	-	TRBV4-3	TRBJ2-5	CASSPSIRQETQYF	TGCGCCAGCAGCCCCAGTATTCGACAAGAGACCCAGTACTTC
-	TRBD2	TRBV20-1	TRBJ2-7	CSARVGGTSGYEQYF	TGCAGTGCTAGAGTGGGAGGGACTAGCGGGTACGAGCAGTACTTC
few	-	TRBV7-2	TRBJ1-2	CASNRGPNEGYTF	TGTGCCAGCAACAGAGGACCGAACGAAGGCTACACCTTC
-	-	TRBV29-1	TRBJ2-6	CSVDGGANVLTF	TGCAGCGTTGATGGTGGGGCCAACGTCCTGACTTTC
few	-	TRBV6-1	TRBJ2-4	CASSESLAKNIQYF	TGTGCCAGCAGTGAATCCCTGGCCAAAAACATTCAGTACTTC
few	TRBD1	TRBV6-1	TRBJ2-7	CASRDSSFYEQYF	TGTGCCAGTAGGGACAGTTCCTTCTACGAGCAGTACTTC
-	-	TRBV4-3	TRBJ1-4	CASSQRRAREEKLFF	TGCGCCAGCAGCCAAAGACGGGCCCGAGAGGAAAAACTGTTTTTT
many	TRBD1	TRBV10-3	TRBJ2-1	CAISGGRNEQFF	TGTGCCATCTCAGGGGGACGAAATGAGCAGTTCTTC
-	TRBD2	TRBV6-2/TRBV6-3	TRBJ2-1	CASSYPYSGRRNEQFF	TGTGCCAGCAGTTACCCCTATAGCGGGAGAAGAAATGAGCAGTTCTTC
few	TRBD2	TRBV20-1	TRBJ2-1	CSARGGGSLNEQFF	TGCAGTGCTAGAGGGGGCGGGAGTCTGAATGAGCAGTTCTTC
-	TRBD2	TRBV6-5	TRBJ2-5	CASSSVTSGRRVGETQYF	TGTGCCAGCAGTTCGGTGACTAGCGGGAGAAGGGTCGGAGAGACCCAGTACTTC
few	-	TRBV3-1	TRBJ2-1	CASSQMGNNEQFF	TGTGCCAGCAGCCAAATGGGGAACAATGAGCAGTTCTTC
-	-	TRBV7-8	TRBJ2-1	CASSLEGINEQFF	TGTGCCAGCAGCTTAGAGGGGATCAATGAGCAGTTCTTC
-	-	TRBV5-1	TRBJ2-7	CASSLGLRRGKSEEQYF	TGCGCCAGCAGCTTGGGTCTACGGAGGGGCAAATCGGAAGAGCAGTACTTC
-	-	TRBV24-1	TRBJ2-1	CATSDTRWEQQFF	TGTGCCACCAGTGACACCCGTTGGGAACAGCAGTTCTTC
few	-	TRBV15	TRBJ2-5	CATSRQGVQETQYF	TGTGCCACCAGCAGACAGGGAGTCCAAGAGACCCAGTACTTC
-	-	TRBV29-1	TRBJ2-6	CSGVGGGANVLTF	TGCAGCGGGGTCGGCGGGGGGGCCAACGTCCTGACTTTC
few	TRBD2	TRBV20-1	TRBJ2-3	CSATRFGREPSTDTQYF	TGCAGTGCGACTAGGTTCGGGCGGGAGCCTAGCACAGATACGCAGTATTTT